Shown below are 20 T cell receptor beta chains from a single sample sequenced in a study of blood T cell repertoires in COVID-19. This table comes from immunoSEQ multiplex PCR, and its TCRdb copy is limited to in-frame clones, with some not included. The data hold about 120,000 clones, with 65% to 90% observed a single time. Sequencing was done on a sample of peripheral blood. These receptors all stem from a man at least 80 years old with acute or convalescent COVID-19.

The table lists this clone with a count of one. The V and J genes are TRBV5-1 and TRBJ1-4, with 12 bases aligning to TRBD1. CDR1 and CDR2 (germline): SGHRS, YFSETQ. V lost 4 bases to trimming and J lost 6 bases; unmatched junction nucleotides: 1. The CDR3 spans 14 residues. The CDR3 DNA sequence: TGCGCCAGCAGCCGGGACAGGGGGCATGAAAAACTGTTTTTT. Translation: CASSRDRGHEKLFF. Full variable domain (rest looked up from reference TRBV5-1 and TRBJ1-4): KAGVTQTPRYLIKTRGQQVTLSCSPISGHRSVSWYQQTPGQGLQFLFEYFSETQRNKGNFPGRFSGRQFSNSRSEMNVSTLELGDSALYLCASSRDRGHEKLFFGSGTQLSVL.

The rearrangement joins TRBV24-1 to TRBJ2-1, with 10 bases identical to TRBD2. Trimming at V came to 4 bases and at J to 5 bases, leaving 10 bases not matched to a gene. Germline assignment: CDR1 KGHDR and CDR2 SFDVKD. The CDR3 totals 17 residues. The CDR3 region has the DNA TGTGCCACCAGTGACCCTGCACTAGCGGGAAGGGACAATGAGCAGTTCTTC. Amino acids: CATSDPALAGRDNEQFF.

The chain links TRBV5-1 to TRBJ2-1; D is ambiguous. This CDR3 has 17 residues. From germline, CDR1 is SGHRS and CDR2 YFSETQ. V was pared by 4 bases and J by 0 bases, with 17 bases between. In DNA, the CDR3 is TGCGCCAGCAGCCCTTCTGAGCGCGGCCTCTCCTACAATGAGCAGTTCTTC. Its translation: CASSPSERGLSYNEQFF.

This chain joins TRBV6-6 and TRBJ1-3; D remains unclear. Germline CDR1 reads MNHNY; CDR2 reads SVGAGI (reference sequence). The CDR3 sequence is 11 residues long. The germline V and J ends were trimmed by 6 bases and 4 bases, with 4 bases remaining between them. The CDR3 sequence is CASRLGNTIYF. The CDR3 coding sequence is TGTGCCAGCAGACTCGGAAACACCATATATTTT.

V and J are TRBV12-3 or TRBV12-4 and TRBJ2-1, with no clear D. Trimming stripped 1 base from V and 3 bases from J, with 4 bases between. This CDR3 region has 13 residues. CDR3 DNA sequence: TGTGCCAGCAGTTTAGGTTACTACAATGAGCAGTTCTTC. Protein: CASSLGYYNEQFF.

The gene calls are TRBV5-4 and TRBJ2-7; perhaps TRBD1 as D (5 bases). The CDR3 extends over 14 amino acids. Trimming took 1 base from V and 2 from J, leaving 10 bases between them. From germline, CDR1 is SGHNT and CDR2 YYREEE (reference sequence). CDR3 DNA: TGTGCCAGCAGCTTGAGGCGACAGCCCTACGAGCAGTACTTC. This codes for CASSLRRQPYEQYF.

The gene calls are TRBV28 and TRBJ2-1; D possibly corresponds to TRBD2 (5 bases). This CDR3 is built from 15 residues. V was trimmed by 6 bases and J by 0 bases, leaving 12 bases between them. Germline CDR1 is MDHEN and CDR2 is SYDVKM. The CDR3 bases are TGTGCCAGCAGCTTAAGCGGAGGCTCCTACAATGAGCAGTTCTTC. The encoded protein is CASSLSGGSYNEQFF. Drawing the rest from reference TRBV28 and TRBJ2-1, the complete variable domain is DVKVTQSSRYLVKRTGEKVFLECVQDMDHENMFWYRQDPGLGLRLIYFSYDVKMKEKGDIPEGYSVSREKKERFSLILESASTNQTSMYLCASSLSGGSYNEQFFGPGTRLTVL.

This chain joins TRBV29-1 and TRBJ2-7, with 8 bases matching TRBD1. The V gene's germline CDR1 is SQVTM and CDR2 ANQGSEA. Trimming at V came to 8 bases and at J to 7 bases, leaving 13 bases not matched to a gene. The CDR3 totals 13 residues. The CDR3 DNA sequence: TGCAGCTTTCGGACAGGGTCAAGAGGAGAGCAGTACTTC. Residues: CSFRTGSRGEQYF.

This clone was seen a handful of times. J is TRBJ2-5 and V is TRBV25-1; unclear D gene. Germline V gene lookup returns CDR1 MGHDK and CDR2 SYGVNS. The CDR3 is 14 residues long. V was trimmed by 0 bases and J by 2 bases, leaving 7 bases between them. The CDR3 reads CASSEYTGQETQYF. CDR3 coding DNA: TGTGCCAGCAGTGAATATACGGGTCAAGAGACCCAGTACTTC.

This clone was observed a handful of times. The chain carries TRBV5-1 and TRBJ1-2, with TRBD1 as a possible D gene (6 bases). The V gene lost 3 bases and the J gene lost 7 bases, with 16 bases spanning the gap. The germline V gene encodes CDR1 SGHRS and CDR2 YFSETQ. This CDR3 has 14 amino acids. CDR3 bases: TGCGCCAGCAGCTCCGGGGAGGGGGTGATTGGCTACACCTTC. Translation gives CASSSGEGVIGYTF.

The chain links TRBV27 to TRBJ2-7; D not certain. The germline gives CDR1 MNHEY, CDR2 SMNVEV (reference sequence). CDR3 size: 16 residues. Deletions cut 0 bases from V and 5 bases from J, with 17 bases between. CDR3 sequence: CASSLSFRPQSDEQYF. In nucleotides, the CDR3 is TGTGCCAGCAGTTTATCATTTCGGCCGCAAAGCGACGAGCAGTACTTC.

Only one count was recorded for this clone. The V call is TRBV9, the J call TRBJ1-5; no clear D. The CDR3 extends over 13 amino acids. The germline gives CDR1 SGDLS, CDR2 YYNGEE. The V gene lost 4 bases and the J gene lost 4 bases, with 9 bases spanning the gap. The CDR3 sequence is CASSPTGNQPQHF. CDR3 bases: TGTGCCAGCAGCCCTACGGGGAATCAGCCCCAGCATTTT.

The rearrangement links TRBV30 to TRBJ2-3; TRBD2 matches 13 bases. The CDR3 runs to 15 residues. Germline CDR1 is GTSNPN and CDR2 is SVGIG (reference sequence). Trimming at V came to 4 bases and at J to 3 bases, leaving 4 bases not matched to a gene. CDR3 amino acids: CAWTGLAGATDTQYF. The CDR3 coding sequence is TGTGCCTGGACCGGACTAGCGGGAGCGACAGATACGCAGTATTTT.

The genes are TRBV9 and TRBJ1-1; TRBD1 matches 8 bases. The V segment lost 5 bases and the J segment 2 bases; nucleotides outside the gene matches: 5. The CDR3 contains 14 residues. Germline V gene sequence: CDR1 SGDLS, CDR2 YYNGEE. The CDR3 nucleotides are TGTGCCAGCAGAAGGGCAGGGGGCAACACTGAAGCTTTCTTT. Translation gives CASRRAGGNTEAFF.

This clone was counted a single time. CDR3: CASSTGQGKYNEQFF. In DNA form, the CDR3 reads TGTGCCAGCAGCACGGGACAGGGGAAGTACAATGAGCAGTTCTTC. The chain is built from TRBV7-9 and TRBJ2-1; 10 bases fit TRBD1. Germline-derived CDR1 and CDR2 are SEHNR and FQNEAQ (reference sequence). This CDR3 has 15 residues. V dropped 5 bases and J dropped 4; count of bases not matched to a gene: 5.

The chain links TRBV29-1 to TRBJ2-3; the D gene is possibly TRBD1 (6 bases). CDR3 length: 12 residues. CDR1 is SQVTM and CDR2 is ANQGSEA in the germline V gene. V lost 5 bases and J 5 bases, leaving 11 bases between the germline ends. The CDR3 DNA reads TGCAGCGTTTTGCCAGGGGAAGATACGCAGTATTTT. Protein: CSVLPGEDTQYF.

This chain links TRBV16 with TRBJ2-7; D call uncertain. This CDR3 region has 15 residues. Germline CDR1 is KGHSY and CDR2 is FQNENV. Trimming shortened V by 1 base and J by 2 bases, and 12 bases separated the two germline ends. The chain's CDR3 is CASSQLRDTTYEQYF. Here the CDR3 DNA reads TGTGCCAGCAGCCAATTGAGAGACACCACCTACGAGCAGTACTTC.

This clone was observed a few times. The genes are TRBV5-6 and TRBJ1-1, with D possibly TRBD1 on 6 matching bases. CDR1 and CDR2 (germline): SGHDT, YYEEEE. The CDR3 runs 15 residues. V was trimmed by 3 bases and J by 5 bases, leaving 17 bases between them. The CDR3 protein is CASSSLPRGRTEAFF. The CDR3 region has the DNA TGTGCCAGCAGCTCTCTCCCCAGGGGTCGAACTGAAGCTTTCTTT.

V usage is TRBV18 and J usage is TRBJ2-3; TRBD2 aligns across 7 bases. The length of the CDR3 is 13 residues. The junction had 6 bases not matched to a gene; V was cut back by 8 bases and J by 4 bases. The V gene's germline CDR1 is KGHSH and CDR2 LQKENI. The CDR3 DNA follows: TGTGCCAGCAGAACTAGCGCGGCAGATACGCAGTATTTT. It yields the protein CASRTSAADTQYF.

V usage is TRBV7-3 and J usage is TRBJ1-1, with D unclear. The germline CDR1 and CDR2 sequences are SGHTA and FQGTGA. V lost 2 bases and J lost 0, with 7 bases in between. The CDR3 sequence is 14 residues long. The CDR3 bases are TGTGCCAGCAGCTTAGGAACAGTGAACACTGAAGCTTTCTTT. This gives the protein CASSLGTVNTEAFF.